The entry below gives a single T cell receptor beta chain sequence along with its context. The specificity of this receptor is unknown. No base-level quality is on record; no much larger clone is a single base apart. The sample belongs to a study of blood T cell repertoires in COVID-19 (TCRdb year 2020). As for the study more broadly: Collaborator samples came from the United States, Italy and Spain and covered acute and convalescent phases of COVID-19. The material from the prospective study consisted of cDNA or gDNA derived from T cells, B-cell-depleted T cells, or PBMCs. HLA class I and class II types, where available, came from metadata supplied by the sample provider rather than from assay-based typing. The repertoires were released in a freely available public database meant as a resource for research on the immune response to SARS-CoV-2. Subjects who had been exposed to COVID-19, were actively infected with it, or had recovered from it provided the deeply sampled blood TCRbeta repertoires that made up the dataset. Samples were obtained from the ongoing ImmuneRACE study (first 160 participants) and from some 1,300 subjects provided by 6 global collaborators. The sample metadata nearly always contained a de-identified subject ID, COVID-19 status, age in years and sex. Study-wide findings and limitations: Clinical and demographic metadata were provided uncurated, with the amount varying by source and participant.

The trim is 0 bases for V and 4 bases for J, with a gap of 11 bases between the germline ends. CDR3 length: 15 amino acids, cysteine to phenylalanine. The CDR3 DNA has 45 bases and is translated from base 1. According to the germline V gene, CDR1 reads SGDLS and CDR2 reads YYNGEE. At one collaborating source in Seattle, patients were enrolled during active infection and were followed longitudinally through the course of disease. Collaborating institutions collected whole blood in K2EDTA tubes following their own protocols. Collaborator samples were shipped for TCRbeta analysis as frozen whole blood, isolated PBMCs, or DNA extracted from either sample type. TCRbeta CDR3 regions were amplified from genomic DNA using the immunoSEQ Assay, a bias-controlled multiplex PCR. In the source study's methods: Within the assay, amplification of reference gene primers was used to estimate how many nucleated cells each sample contained. Sequence reads were collapsed and filtered to measure the absolute abundance of every unique TCRbeta CDR3 rearrangement. For each sample, productive Simpson clonality was calculated as the square root of Simpson's diversity index across productive rearrangements. Sourced from immuneACCESS, this table was stored by TCRdb with only in-frame sequences that have V and J called. A share of the clones is absent; for the studies checked, an unresolved V gene accounts for under half, and the remainder has no known explanation. V and J calls and clone size are those listed in that table; D and trimming were worked out from the DNA. The sample table lists 200,000 to 300,000 clones, about 90% of them with a count of one. The top ten hold more than 0.8% of the sample.

The sequencing sample was made of peripheral blood. The source of this sequence is a man younger than 40 with COVID-19, enrolled during active disease. The V and J genes are TRBV9 and TRBJ1-3; a confident D gene designation cannot be given. The nucleotide sequence reads TGTGCCAGCAGCGTAGGTGAGAGGAACGGAAACACCATATATTTT. Its amino acids are CASSVGERNGNTIYF.